A selection of T cell receptor beta chains follows, all from one sample in a study of T cell responses to AZD1222 COVID-19 vaccine. Assay used: immunoSEQ multiplex PCR; TCRdb lists only in-frame clones, some missing. This sample carries some 120,000 clones, 70% to 90% of them seen once, and the ten largest clones take around 3.9%. The input for sequencing was peripheral blood, taken on day 0 of MenACWY control vaccination. These receptors were taken from an adult in good health. The CDR3 runs from the conserved cysteine through the conserved F or W. The order of the fields is J gene, D gene, clone size, V gene, CDR3 protein, CDR3 DNA. The D gene is left open where the match is weak. Size is omitted from some rows. Given values are once, few, many or a class for expanded clones.

J: TRBJ1-6; D: -; size: -; V: TRBV9; CDR3: CAKPWGGRRVPLHF; DNA: TGTGCCAAACCCTGGGGGGGCCGCCGGGTACCCCTCCACTTT
J: TRBJ1-3; D: -; size: once; V: TRBV7-2; CDR3: CASTPSAGGGNTIYF; DNA: TGTGCCAGCACACCCTCGGCGGGGGGTGGAAACACCATATATTTT
J: TRBJ1-1; D: -; size: -; V: TRBV19; CDR3: CASRSPPNTEAFF; DNA: TGTGCCAGTAGGAGCCCCCCGAACACTGAAGCTTTCTTT
J: TRBJ2-3; D: TRBD1; size: -; V: TRBV7-9; CDR3: CASSWGQRTDTQYF; DNA: TGTGCCAGCAGCTGGGGACAGCGCACAGATACGCAGTATTTT
J: TRBJ1-6; D: -; size: once; V: TRBV4-1; CDR3: CASSQDDTSYNSPLHF; DNA: TGCGCCAGCAGCCAAGATGATACCTCCTATAATTCACCCCTCCACTTT
J: TRBJ1-1; D: -; size: -; V: TRBV4-2; CDR3: CASSQPGTEAFF; DNA: TGTGCCAGCAGCCAACCAGGCACTGAAGCTTTCTTT
J: TRBJ1-1; D: -; size: -; V: TRBV29-1; CDR3: CSGLEGFPPEAFF; DNA: TGCAGCGGGTTGGAGGGGTTCCCCCCTGAAGCTTTCTTT
J: TRBJ2-5; D: TRBD2; size: -; V: TRBV27; CDR3: CASSPGLAGYQETQYF; DNA: TGTGCCAGCAGCCCGGGACTAGCGGGGTACCAAGAGACCCAGTACTTC
J: TRBJ1-6; D: -; size: -; V: TRBV7-2; CDR3: CASSLAFRAPNSPLHF; DNA: TGTGCCAGCAGCTTAGCCTTCCGGGCACCTAATTCACCCCTCCACTTT
J: TRBJ1-2; D: -; size: -; V: TRBV3-1/TRBV3-2; CDR3: CASSLADPYGYTF; DNA: TGTGCCAGCAGCCTGGCAGACCCCTATGGCTACACCTTC
J: TRBJ2-5; D: TRBD2; size: -; V: TRBV5-4; CDR3: CASSPGLAGGQETQYF; DNA: TGTGCCAGCAGCCCGGGACTAGCGGGGGGCCAAGAGACCCAGTACTTC
J: TRBJ2-7; D: TRBD2; size: -; V: TRBV19; CDR3: CASDGGAGYEQYF; DNA: TGTGCCAGCGACGGGGGGGCCGGGTACGAGCAGTACTTC
J: TRBJ2-7; D: -; size: -; V: TRBV5-4; CDR3: CASSFEGGGGVREQYF; DNA: TGTGCCAGCAGCTTTGAAGGCGGAGGGGGGGTTCGCGAGCAGTACTTC
J: TRBJ1-1; D: TRBD1; size: few; V: TRBV6-6; CDR3: CASSLGQGLGTEAFF; DNA: TGTGCCAGCAGCCTAGGACAGGGTTTGGGCACTGAAGCTTTCTTT
J: TRBJ2-1; D: -; size: -; V: TRBV27; CDR3: CASSLAGTYNEQFF; DNA: TGTGCCAGTTCTTTGGCGGGGACCTACAATGAGCAGTTCTTC
J: TRBJ1-5; D: TRBD1; size: -; V: TRBV30; CDR3: CAWRRGDSSQPQHF; DNA: TGTGCCTGGAGGAGGGGGGACAGTAGTCAGCCCCAGCATTTT
J: TRBJ2-1; D: -; size: -; V: TRBV2; CDR3: CASRTYNEQFF; DNA: TGTGCCAGCAGGACCTACAATGAGCAGTTCTTC
J: TRBJ2-3; D: TRBD1; size: -; V: TRBV6-2/TRBV6-3; CDR3: CASSGAGTGTDTQYF; DNA: TGTGCCAGCAGTGGGGCCGGGACAGGCACAGATACGCAGTATTTT
J: TRBJ1-4; D: -; size: -; V: TRBV4-3; CDR3: CASSHGLDSKKLFF; DNA: TGCGCCAGCAGCCACGGACTTGACTCGAAAAAACTGTTTTTT
J: TRBJ2-1; D: -; size: -; V: TRBV5-4; CDR3: CASRSADGSSYNEQFF; DNA: TGTGCCAGCAGATCTGCGGACGGGAGCTCCTACAATGAGCAGTTCTTC
J: TRBJ1-2; D: -; size: -; V: TRBV5-6; CDR3: CASSRDGYGYTF; DNA: TGTGCCAGCAGCCGGGACGGCTATGGCTACACCTTC
J: TRBJ1-1; D: -; size: once; V: TRBV6-5; CDR3: CASSYTGRSGEAFF; DNA: TGTGCCAGCAGTTACACCGGACGGAGCGGTGAAGCTTTCTTT
J: TRBJ2-3; D: TRBD2; size: -; V: TRBV7-9; CDR3: CASSPQPREAGEEYF; DNA: TGTGCCAGCAGCCCCCAACCCCGAGAAGCGGGGGAGGAGTATTTT
J: TRBJ2-4; D: -; size: -; V: TRBV15; CDR3: CATSRDRWEGRTSKNIQYF; DNA: TGTGCCACCAGCAGAGATCGATGGGAAGGGCGCACGTCCAAAAACATTCAGTACTTC
J: TRBJ1-1; D: -; size: -; V: TRBV7-2; CDR3: CASSIDANTEAFF; DNA: TGTGCCAGCAGCATTGATGCGAACACTGAAGCTTTCTTT
J: TRBJ2-2; D: -; size: -; V: TRBV20-1; CDR3: CSASPENTGELFF; DNA: TGCAGTGCTAGTCCCGAGAACACCGGGGAGCTGTTTTTT
J: TRBJ2-7; D: -; size: -; V: TRBV7-2; CDR3: CASRLTVVGRAGEQYF; DNA: TGTGCCAGCAGACTTACCGTAGTAGGTCGTGCGGGGGAGCAGTACTTC
J: TRBJ2-3; D: TRBD1; size: once; V: TRBV7-2; CDR3: CASSRDRGGTDTQYF; DNA: TGTGCCAGCAGCCGGGACAGGGGGGGCACAGATACGCAGTATTTT
J: TRBJ2-7; D: TRBD1; size: -; V: TRBV5-3; CDR3: CARSLGDRVGEQYF; DNA: TGTGCCAGAAGCTTGGGGGACAGGGTCGGGGAGCAGTACTTC
J: TRBJ2-1; D: -; size: -; V: TRBV3-1/TRBV3-2; CDR3: CASSLTGLSQFF; DNA: TGTGCCAGCAGCCTTACCGGACTATCGCAGTTCTTC
J: TRBJ1-6; D: TRBD1; size: few; V: TRBV27; CDR3: CASSLPPRTGGSPLHF; DNA: TGTGCCAGCAGTTTACCCCCGAGGACAGGGGGTTCACCCCTCCACTTT
J: TRBJ1-5; D: TRBD1; size: -; V: TRBV28; CDR3: CASSLPRDSSNQPQHF; DNA: TGTGCCAGCAGTTTACCCCGGGACAGTTCAAATCAGCCCCAGCATTTT
J: TRBJ1-3; D: TRBD1; size: many; V: TRBV19; CDR3: CASSGQADGNTIYF; DNA: TGTGCCAGTAGCGGACAGGCCGATGGAAACACCATATATTTT
J: TRBJ2-7; D: TRBD1; size: -; V: TRBV7-2; CDR3: CASSSGQGSYEQYF; DNA: TGTGCCAGCAGCTCTGGACAGGGATCCTACGAGCAGTACTTC
J: TRBJ2-2; D: TRBD2; size: -; V: TRBV7-2; CDR3: CASSNRLAGNTGELFF; DNA: TGTGCCAGCAGCAACAGACTAGCGGGGAACACCGGGGAGCTGTTTTTT
J: TRBJ2-7; D: TRBD2; size: -; V: TRBV29-1; CDR3: CSVGFSGGAYEQYF; DNA: TGCAGCGTTGGGTTTAGCGGGGGGGCCTACGAGCAGTACTTC
J: TRBJ2-7; D: -; size: few; V: TRBV5-8; CDR3: CASSSPFPPYEQYF; DNA: TGTGCCAGCAGCTCCCCTTTCCCCCCCTACGAGCAGTACTTC
J: TRBJ2-1; D: TRBD2; size: -; V: TRBV5-1; CDR3: CASSFGLAGDYNEQFF; DNA: TGCGCCAGCAGCTTTGGGCTAGCGGGGGACTACAATGAGCAGTTCTTC
J: TRBJ2-3; D: -; size: -; V: TRBV5-6; CDR3: CASSVTGTDTQYF; DNA: TGTGCCAGCAGCGTTACAGGGACAGATACGCAGTATTTT
J: TRBJ1-1; D: -; size: few; V: TRBV5-1; CDR3: CASSFSPGTTEAFF; DNA: TGCGCCAGCAGCTTTTCCCCGGGGACCACTGAAGCTTTCTTT
J: TRBJ1-6; D: -; size: -; V: TRBV7-8; CDR3: CASSLNFLTLKRRRGGYNSPLHF; DNA: TGTGCCAGCAGCCTCAATTTCCTCACACTAAAAAGGCGGAGGGGAGGATATAATTCACCCCTCCACTTT
J: TRBJ1-4; D: -; size: few; V: TRBV28; CDR3: CASSLSPGPVNEKLFF; DNA: TGTGCCAGCAGTTTGTCCCCCGGCCCCGTCAATGAAAAACTGTTTTTT
J: TRBJ2-3; D: -; size: -; V: TRBV11-1; CDR3: CASSSLGPSTDTQYF; DNA: TGTGCCAGCAGCTCACTTGGACCTAGCACAGATACGCAGTATTTT
J: TRBJ1-5; D: -; size: -; V: TRBV7-3; CDR3: CASSLSLAGAYQPQHF; DNA: TGTGCCAGCAGCTTAAGTTTAGCAGGGGCCTATCAGCCCCAGCATTTT
J: TRBJ1-6; D: -; size: -; V: TRBV5-6; CDR3: CASSLAPGVSSPLHF; DNA: TGTGCCAGCAGCTTGGCTCCAGGTGTTAGTTCACCCCTCCACTTT
J: TRBJ2-1; D: TRBD2; size: -; V: TRBV9; CDR3: CASSGLAGGNEQFF; DNA: TGTGCCAGCAGCGGACTAGCGGGGGGTAACGAGCAGTTCTTC
J: TRBJ1-2; D: -; size: -; V: TRBV27; CDR3: CASSPFGGGQNYGYTF; DNA: TGTGCCAGCAGTCCCTTTGGAGGGGGTCAAAACTATGGCTACACCTTC
J: TRBJ2-5; D: TRBD1; size: -; V: TRBV5-4; CDR3: CASSSPGGWETQYF; DNA: TGTGCCAGCAGCTCCCCAGGGGGTTGGGAGACCCAGTACTTC
J: TRBJ2-2; D: -; size: -; V: TRBV9; CDR3: CASTGGGHLTGELFF; DNA: TGTGCCAGCACCGGGGGAGGTCACCTTACCGGGGAGCTGTTTTTT
J: TRBJ1-2; D: TRBD1; size: -; V: TRBV28; CDR3: CASSIAGTGNYGYTF; DNA: TGTGCCAGCAGTATAGCCGGGACAGGAAACTATGGCTACACCTTC
J: TRBJ2-7; D: TRBD1; size: -; V: TRBV28; CDR3: CASIPTGTGQDEQYF; DNA: TGTGCCAGCATCCCGACCGGGACAGGACAGGACGAGCAGTACTTC
J: TRBJ1-1; D: TRBD1; size: -; V: TRBV6-6; CDR3: CASSLWGQGIMNTEAFF; DNA: TGTGCCAGCAGTCTATGGGGACAGGGGATAATGAACACTGAAGCTTTCTTT
J: TRBJ1-2; D: TRBD1; size: -; V: TRBV5-4; CDR3: CASSPGQGASNYGYTF; DNA: TGTGCCAGCAGCCCTGGGCAGGGGGCTTCTAACTATGGCTACACCTTC
J: TRBJ1-4; D: TRBD1; size: -; V: TRBV9; CDR3: CASSARTGRSEKLFF; DNA: TGTGCCAGCAGCGCGAGGACAGGGCGAAGTGAAAAACTGTTTTTT
J: TRBJ2-5; D: TRBD1; size: -; V: TRBV18; CDR3: CASSPPGQGGQETQYF; DNA: TGTGCCAGCTCACCACCAGGACAGGGAGGCCAAGAGACCCAGTACTTC